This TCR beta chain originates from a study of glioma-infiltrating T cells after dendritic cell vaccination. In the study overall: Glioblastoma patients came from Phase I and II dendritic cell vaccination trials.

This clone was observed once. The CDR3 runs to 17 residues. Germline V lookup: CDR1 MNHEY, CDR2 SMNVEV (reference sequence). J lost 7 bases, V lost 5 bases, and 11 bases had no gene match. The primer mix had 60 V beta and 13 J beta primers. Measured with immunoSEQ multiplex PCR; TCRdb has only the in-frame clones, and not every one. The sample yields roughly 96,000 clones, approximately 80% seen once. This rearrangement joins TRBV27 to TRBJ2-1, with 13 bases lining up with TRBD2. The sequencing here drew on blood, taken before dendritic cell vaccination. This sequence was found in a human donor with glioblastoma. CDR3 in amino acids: CASSMGLAGSFLNEQFF. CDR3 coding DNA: TGTGCCAGCAGTATGGGACTAGCGGGGAGTTTTTTGAATGAGCAGTTCTTC.